The entry below gives a single T cell receptor (beta chain) sequence along with its context. What it binds is unknown. This entry belongs to a study of graft-versus-host responses after intestinal transplantation. Study-wide context: Recipients underwent multivisceral, liver-intestinal, or isolated intestinal transplants. For around three years after anti-thymocyte globulin induction, all recipients took tacrolimus and steroids. Study results and caveats: Ileal or blood samples showed some GvH clones first, and such clones were also found in recipient marrow. The presence of high graft-versus-host to host-versus-graft clonal ratios in allografts characterized patients with graft-donor T cell macrochimerism.

Assay used: immunoSEQ multiplex PCR; TCRdb lists only in-frame clones, some missing. The sample shows 60,000 to 90,000 clones, about 92% of them seen only once. Germline V lookup: CDR1 SGDLS, CDR2 YYNGEE. The CDR3 has 14 amino acids. V was pared by 5 bases and J by 4 bases, with 3 bases of the junction left unmatched. The chain combines TRBV9 with TRBJ1-6; 7 nucleotides align to TRBD1. The clonotype was recovered from a human donor who received an intestinal transplant. Source: unstimulated CD8+ T cells sorted from spleen or lymph node cells, taken before intestinal transplant. As DNA, the CDR3 is TGTGCCAGCAGTGGGACAGCTTATAATTCACCCCTCCACTTT. It encodes CASSGTAYNSPLHF.